This TCR beta chain was retrieved from a study of regulatory T cells in long-lasting Graves disease. In building TCR beta libraries, iRepertoire HTBI primers were used together with Arm-PCR of CDR3 regions. From the multiplex PCR reads, TCRdb called clonotypes with MiXCR, one entry per CDR3 protein. The data contain 450,000 or so distinct CDR3 sequences, 20% of them singletons. Study-wide results and caveats: Those with persistent disease had in common more public clonotypes (about 2,700) than new patients (about 900). Repertoires from persistent disease leaned toward TRBV28, TRBJ1-2 and TRBJ2-5.

On this clonotype: Antigen: not known.

Time point: persistent/refractory GD, antithyroid drugs over 5 years with positive TRAb. PBMCs provided the RNA from which the TCR library was made. The V gene end was trimmed by 5 bases and the J gene end by 13 bases; junction bases not matched to a gene: 11. CDR1 and CDR2 from the germline V gene are SEHNR and FQNEAQ (reference sequence). The CDR3 is made up of 13 amino acids. This chain links TRBV7-9 with TRBJ1-2; TRBD1 matches 9 bases. This material consisted of peripheral blood mononuclear cells (PBMCs), taken when the disease was refractory, from a patient treated with antithyroid drugs. The TCR originated in a female donor with Graves disease. The CDR3 nucleotides are TGTGCCAGCAGCCACCTGGGACAGGGACCCATCACCTTC. Protein: CASSHLGQGPITF.